This T cell receptor (beta chain) was obtained from a study of cytomegalovirus exposure and HLA in healthy donors. This clone was seen more than once but under ten times. PCR involved 60 Vbeta and 13 Jbeta primers. The table came from immunoSEQ multiplex PCR; TCRdb's copy has only in-frame clones and leaves some out. The repertoire includes about 170,000 clones, 60% to 85% of them detected once, and 0.6% to 0.9% sits in the top ten. Germline CDR1 LGHNA, CDR2 YNFKEQ. V shed 4 bases, J shed 3 bases, and the junction held 7 bases outside the gene matches. CDR3 length equals 16 residues. The V call is TRBV4-2, the J call TRBJ2-4; TRBD2 agrees at 9 bases. The sample was PBMCs. The TCR comes from a female donor in good health and CMV-seronegative. CDR3 coding DNA: TGTGCCAGCAGCCCCGCGGGAGGGGTTGACAAAAACATTCAGTACTTC. It specifies CASSPAGGVDKNIQYF.